This T cell receptor (beta chain) emerged from a study of T cell responses to AZD1222 COVID-19 vaccine. As regards this clone: What it binds is unknown.

Trimming removed 1 base from V and 11 bases from J, with 17 bases in between. This CDR3 has 14 amino acids. The V gene's germline CDR1 is SEHNR and CDR2 FQNEAQ (reference sequence). General observations from the study: Possibly, clonal diversity was underestimated; donors were largely white British and included more females. Repertoires were obtained only post-peak T cell response. Only a handful of AZD1222 recipients, roughly 6 in all, had baseline seropositivity. Vaccine-related CD4 TCRs covered spike, predominating at 160-218 and 743-854.

The table came from immunoSEQ multiplex PCR; TCRdb's copy has only in-frame clones and leaves some out. The sample lists about 150,000 clones; about 95% were seen once. The receptor was isolated from an adult in good health. Specimen: peripheral blood, collected on day 0 of AZD1222 vaccination. This chain links TRBV7-9 with TRBJ1-1; D gene ambiguous. The CDR3 loop reads CASSLGEYDSRAFF. The CDR3 coding sequence is TGTGCCAGCAGCTTAGGGGAGTACGACTCTAGGGCTTTCTTT.